The entry below describes one T cell receptor (beta chain). The antigen it binds to is not known. No quality values exist for individual bases; no much larger clone is one base distant. Cut back by 11 bases and 0 bases, the V and J ends lie 5 bases apart. From its cysteine to its phenylalanine, the CDR3 spans 11 amino acids. Only CDR3 DNA remains: 33 bases, in frame from the first base. As encoded in the germline V gene (reference sequence), CDR1 is LNHDA while CDR2 is SQIVND. The source of the sample is a study of T cell responses to AZD1222 COVID-19 vaccine listed by TCRdb under 2021. Background on the whole study: AZD1222 recipients whose second dose came at about 4 weeks and those whose second dose came at about 12 weeks were combined into one group, since spike-specific TCR depth and breadth did not differ between the two schedules. TCR sequencing covered about 230 trial participants: approximately 200 given two doses of AZD1222 and around 26 given two doses of MenACWY control vaccine. Enrollment into the trials was organized by age into subgroups of 18-55, 56-69 and 70-plus years, and those subgroups contained roughly 160, 29 and 62 TCR-sequenced participants, respectively. Beyond this particular receptor, the publication reports: Conclusions about previously exposed vaccinees are limited because only five to seven AZD1222 recipients were SARS-CoV-2 seropositive at baseline. The 56-69-year group was small, and its depth increase did not reach significance, likely because of low power. Participants were mostly white British, with more females than males. The authors suggested clonal diversity may have been underestimated. Because no samples from the day 14 peak response were available, repertoires could be characterized only after the peak T cell response. A significant rise in spike-specific TCR breadth and depth was observed after two AZD1222 doses relative to day 0 and relative to MenACWY recipients. Vaccine-associated CD4 TCRs spanned the whole spike protein, with dominant responses in regions 160-218 and 743-854. Nearly half of unique spike-specific TCRs reportedly recognized epitopes outside regions mutated in the B.1.351 and B.1.1.7 variants.

What this sample's time point label stands for: baseline before first vaccination. Vaccinee samples came from UK trials COV001 and COV002, including a single-blind randomized controlled phase 2/3 trial of AZD1222 (ChAdOx1 nCoV-19) in healthy adults. For TCRbeta chain sequencing, PBMC samples from trial participants were taken at day 0 and at day 28 after the second dose. The CDR3 regions of human TCRbeta chains were analyzed by immunosequencing. In the paper's pipeline: TCRs in the repertoires were matched against a reference library of SARS-CoV-2-specific TCRs that had been generated with the MIRA antigen-specificity platform. Breadth meant the fraction of unique TCRs that were SARS-CoV-2-associated, whereas depth meant the fraction of total T cells that were SARS-CoV-2-associated. Using the MIRA data, every spike-specific TCR was mapped to the spike region that the TCR reacted to and assigned to either a CD4 or a CD8 class. Log10-transformed breadth and depth values were compared by one-way ANOVA with Sidak's multiple comparisons tests. What TCRdb holds here is the immuneACCESS table cut down to in-frame rearrangements. Part of the clones is not present; checked against another copy, under half of the missing clones reflect an unresolved V gene, and the others are unexplained. V, J and clone size are those of that table, while D and trimming were read from the DNA. The sample records about 110,000 clones, around 93% of which are singletons. Around 7% of the sample is taken by the ten largest.

This chain is built from TRBV19 and TRBJ1-3; a confident D gene designation cannot be given. The sequence came from an adult in good health. Sequences were derived from peripheral blood, sampled on day 0 of AZD1222 vaccination. The DNA sequence is given as TGTGCCGGGAGCTCTGGAAACACCATATATTTT. This yields the protein CAGSSGNTIYF.